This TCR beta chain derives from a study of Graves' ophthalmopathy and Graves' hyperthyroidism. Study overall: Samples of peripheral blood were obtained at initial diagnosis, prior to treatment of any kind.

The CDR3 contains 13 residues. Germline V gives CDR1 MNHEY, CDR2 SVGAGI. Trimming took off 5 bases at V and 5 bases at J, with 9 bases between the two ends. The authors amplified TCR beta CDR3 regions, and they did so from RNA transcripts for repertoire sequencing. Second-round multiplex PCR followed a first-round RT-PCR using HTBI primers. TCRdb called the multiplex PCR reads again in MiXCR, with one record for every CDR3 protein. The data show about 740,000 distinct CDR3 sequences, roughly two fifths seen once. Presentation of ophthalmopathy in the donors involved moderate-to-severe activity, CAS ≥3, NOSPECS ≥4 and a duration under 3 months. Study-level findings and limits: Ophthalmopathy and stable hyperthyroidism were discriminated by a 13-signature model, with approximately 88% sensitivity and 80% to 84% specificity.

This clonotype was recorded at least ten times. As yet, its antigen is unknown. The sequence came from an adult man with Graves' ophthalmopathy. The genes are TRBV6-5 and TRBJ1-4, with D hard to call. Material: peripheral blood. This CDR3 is CASSRRGNEKLFF. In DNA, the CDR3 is TGTGCCAGCAGTCGCCGGGGAAATGAAAAACTGTTTTTT.